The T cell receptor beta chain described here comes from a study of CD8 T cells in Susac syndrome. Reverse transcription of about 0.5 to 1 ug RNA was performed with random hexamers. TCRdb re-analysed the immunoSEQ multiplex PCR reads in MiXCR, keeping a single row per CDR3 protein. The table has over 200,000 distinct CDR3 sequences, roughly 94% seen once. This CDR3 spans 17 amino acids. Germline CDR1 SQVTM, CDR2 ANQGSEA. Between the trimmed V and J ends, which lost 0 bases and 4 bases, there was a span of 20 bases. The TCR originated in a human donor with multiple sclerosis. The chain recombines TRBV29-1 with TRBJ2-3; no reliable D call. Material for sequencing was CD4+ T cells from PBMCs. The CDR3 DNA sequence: TGCAGCGTTGAAGATCGAATGGAAGGGTTTCGCCCAGATACGCAGTATTTT. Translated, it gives CSVEDRMEGFRPDTQYF.